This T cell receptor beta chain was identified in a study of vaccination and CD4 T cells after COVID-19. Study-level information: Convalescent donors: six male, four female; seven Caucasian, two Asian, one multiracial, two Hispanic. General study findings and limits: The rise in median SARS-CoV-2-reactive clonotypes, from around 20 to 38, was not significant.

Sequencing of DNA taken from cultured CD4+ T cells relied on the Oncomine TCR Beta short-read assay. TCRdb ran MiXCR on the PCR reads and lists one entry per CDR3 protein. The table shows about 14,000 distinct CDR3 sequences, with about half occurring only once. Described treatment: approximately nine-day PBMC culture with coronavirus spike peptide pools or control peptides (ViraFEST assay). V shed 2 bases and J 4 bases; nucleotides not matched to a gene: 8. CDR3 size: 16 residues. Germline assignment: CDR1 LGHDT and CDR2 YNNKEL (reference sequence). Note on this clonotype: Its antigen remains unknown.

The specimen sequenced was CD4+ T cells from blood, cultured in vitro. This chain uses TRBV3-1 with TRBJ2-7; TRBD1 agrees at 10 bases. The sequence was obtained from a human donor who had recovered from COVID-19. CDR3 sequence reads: CASSQRQGAKRYEQYF. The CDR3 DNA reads TGTGCCAGCAGCCAACGACAGGGGGCCAAAAGGTACGAGCAGTACTTC.